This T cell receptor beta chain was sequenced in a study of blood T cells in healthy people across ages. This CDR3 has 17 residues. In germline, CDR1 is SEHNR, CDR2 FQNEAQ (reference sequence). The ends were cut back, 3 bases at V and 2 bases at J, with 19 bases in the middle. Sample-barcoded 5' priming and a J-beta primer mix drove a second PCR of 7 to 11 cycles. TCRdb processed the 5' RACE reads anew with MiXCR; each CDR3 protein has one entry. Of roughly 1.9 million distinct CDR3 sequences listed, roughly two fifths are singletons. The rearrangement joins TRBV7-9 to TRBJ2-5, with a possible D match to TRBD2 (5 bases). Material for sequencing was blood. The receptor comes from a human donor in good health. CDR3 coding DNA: TGTGCCAGCAGCTTGGAGTGGACGGACGGGATACAAGAGACCCAGTACTTC. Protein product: CASSLEWTDGIQETQYF.